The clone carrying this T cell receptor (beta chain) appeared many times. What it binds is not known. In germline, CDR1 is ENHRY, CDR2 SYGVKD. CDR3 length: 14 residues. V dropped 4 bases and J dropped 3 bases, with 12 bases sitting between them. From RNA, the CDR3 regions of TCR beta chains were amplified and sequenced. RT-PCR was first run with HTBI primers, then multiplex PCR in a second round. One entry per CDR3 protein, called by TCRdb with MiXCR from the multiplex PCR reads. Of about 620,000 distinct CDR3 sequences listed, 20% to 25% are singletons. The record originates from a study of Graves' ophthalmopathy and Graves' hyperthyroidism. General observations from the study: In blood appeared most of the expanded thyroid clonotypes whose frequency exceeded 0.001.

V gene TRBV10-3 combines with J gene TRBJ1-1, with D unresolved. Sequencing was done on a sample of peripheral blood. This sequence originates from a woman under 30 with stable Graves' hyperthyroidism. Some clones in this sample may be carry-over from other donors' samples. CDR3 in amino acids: CAISGRGSDTEAFF. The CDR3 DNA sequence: TGTGCCATCAGTGGTCGAGGGTCTGACACTGAAGCTTTCTTT.